These 13 T cell receptor beta chains came from one sample sequenced in a study of blood T cell repertoires in COVID-19. Method: immunoSEQ multiplex PCR; TCRdb's copy keeps in-frame clones and lacks some. The sample lists roughly 100,000 clones; 75% to 85% were seen once. Sequenced: peripheral blood. These receptors were taken from a woman aged 70 to 79 with acute or convalescent COVID-19.

Here the CDR3 reads CASSYVATSGGDYNEQFF. CDR3 DNA: TGTGCCAGCAGTTACGTCGCGACTAGCGGGGGGGATTACAATGAGCAGTTCTTC. This chain uses TRBV6-2 or TRBV6-3 with TRBJ2-1; 14 nucleotides line up with TRBD2. This CDR3 is 18 amino acids long. The V segment lost 2 bases and the J segment 4 bases; nucleotides outside the gene matches: 7. Germline-derived CDR1 and CDR2 are MNHEY and SVGEGT.

V is TRBV30 and J is TRBJ2-3; D is perhaps TRBD2 (6 bases). This CDR3 is built from 15 residues. The germline gives CDR1 GTSNPN, CDR2 SVGIG (reference sequence). The V end was cut by 0 bases, the J end by 2 bases, with 12 bases between. The CDR3 nucleotides are TGTGCCTGGAGTGTAACCGGGGGACTCACAGATACGCAGTATTTT. Translating gives CAWSVTGGLTDTQYF.

The sample holds one count of this clone. The J gene is TRBJ1-2, the V gene TRBV28; possibly TRBD1 for D (6 bases). The length of the CDR3 is 14 residues. CDR1 is MDHEN and CDR2 is SYDVKM in the germline V gene. V lost 7 bases and J 4 bases, leaving 16 bases between the germline ends. CDR3 loop: CASTNPDRLYGYTF. CDR3 nucleotide sequence: TGTGCCAGCACCAACCCCGACAGGCTCTATGGCTACACCTTC.

The genes are TRBV5-1 and TRBJ2-7, with TRBD1 matching over 8 bases. The V gene end was trimmed by 0 bases and the J gene end by 2 bases; junction bases not matched to a gene: 4. CDR3 size: 15 residues. Germline V CDR1 and CDR2: SGHRS, YFSETQ. The CDR3 is CASSLGTGIAYEQYF. The DNA of the CDR3 is TGCGCCAGCAGCTTGGGGACAGGGATCGCCTACGAGCAGTACTTC.

For the CDR3, the DNA is TGTGCCAGCAGCTTATTTAGCGGGAGGGAGGGTTATGAGCAGTTCTTC. Its protein product is CASSLFSGREGYEQFF. V and J are TRBV11-1 and TRBJ2-1; 11 bases line up with TRBD2. This CDR3 is 16 amino acids long. V shed 2 bases, J shed 8 bases, and the junction held 8 bases outside the gene matches. CDR1 and CDR2 from the germline V gene are SGHAT and FQDESV (reference sequence).

The chain couples TRBV6-1 to TRBJ1-3; D is unresolved. V lost 3 bases to trimming and J lost 0 bases, with 9 bases between them. The CDR3 contains 15 residues. The germline CDR1 and CDR2 sequences are MNHNS and SASEGT. The CDR3 nucleotides are TGTGCCAGCAGTGAGACTCCTTCCTCTGGAAACACCATATATTTT. Encoded protein: CASSETPSSGNTIYF.

The rearrangement joins TRBV7-9 to TRBJ1-2; the match to TRBD1 covers 10 bases. Trimming removed 4 bases from V and 1 base from J; junction bases left unmatched: 9. Germline V gene data show CDR1 as SEHNR and CDR2 as FQNEAQ (reference sequence). The CDR3 runs 17 residues. The CDR3 bases are TGTGCCAGCAGCTCCGGGACAGGGGTCCCTTTTAACTATGGCTACACCTTC. Its protein is CASSSGTGVPFNYGYTF.

The chain links TRBV6-2 or TRBV6-3 to TRBJ2-7; possible D gene TRBD1, 6 bases. This CDR3 has 15 amino acids. Germline V lookup: CDR1 MNHEY, CDR2 SVGEGT. The germline V and J ends were trimmed by 5 bases and 0 bases, with 14 bases remaining between them. DNA for the CDR3: TGTGCCAGCAGTCAAGACGGGACAAGCTCCTACGAGCAGTACTTC. Its translation is CASSQDGTSSYEQYF.

The chain combines TRBV2 with TRBJ1-2; 8 nucleotides line up with TRBD1. This CDR3 is built from 14 residues. Germline V gives CDR1 SNHLY, CDR2 FYNNEI. V gave up 7 bases and J gave up 8 bases; unmatched junction bases: 12. The CDR3 loop reads CASTDGRQGAGYTF. DNA of the CDR3: TGTGCCAGCACCGATGGTAGGCAGGGGGCCGGCTACACCTTC.

The V gene is TRBV19, the J gene TRBJ1-5, with TRBD1 as a possible D gene (6 bases). The germline gives CDR1 LNHDA, CDR2 SQIVND (reference sequence). There are 16 residues in the CDR3. Deletions cut 0 bases from V and 3 bases from J, with 12 bases between. CDR3 sequence: CASSIEGTRDNQPQHF. CDR3 DNA sequence: TGTGCCAGTAGTATAGAAGGGACACGAGACAATCAGCCCCAGCATTTT.

The rearrangement joins TRBV7-3 to TRBJ2-2; tentative D call: TRBD1 (6 bases). This CDR3 is built from 15 residues. The germline CDR1 and CDR2 sequences are SGHTA and FQGTGA. Trimming removed 2 bases at V and 1 base at J, with 8 bases between. CDR3 residues: CASSLGGGNTGELFF. CDR3 nucleotide sequence: TGTGCCAGCAGCTTAGGGGGCGGGAACACCGGGGAGCTGTTTTTT.

This clone has a single count. V is TRBV28 and J is TRBJ1-4; the D gene is possibly TRBD1 (5 bases). Trimming removed 6 bases from V and 7 bases from J, with 15 bases in between. The CDR3 extends over 14 amino acids. CDR1 is MDHEN and CDR2 is SYDVKM in the germline V gene. The CDR3 here is CASSRRGGVEKLFF. CDR3 sequence (DNA): TGTGCCAGCAGCCGACGTGGGGGGGTTGAAAAACTGTTTTTT.

The V call is TRBV10-3, the J call TRBJ1-3; 7 bases are shared with TRBD1. CDR1 ENHRY and CDR2 SYGVKD come from the germline V gene. V lost 6 bases, J lost 0 bases, and 11 bases stayed unmatched. This CDR3 has 17 residues. The CDR3 nucleotides read TGTGCCATCAGGGACAGGAGTGGATCCCCCTCTGGAAACACCATATATTTT. Protein: CAIRDRSGSPSGNTIYF.